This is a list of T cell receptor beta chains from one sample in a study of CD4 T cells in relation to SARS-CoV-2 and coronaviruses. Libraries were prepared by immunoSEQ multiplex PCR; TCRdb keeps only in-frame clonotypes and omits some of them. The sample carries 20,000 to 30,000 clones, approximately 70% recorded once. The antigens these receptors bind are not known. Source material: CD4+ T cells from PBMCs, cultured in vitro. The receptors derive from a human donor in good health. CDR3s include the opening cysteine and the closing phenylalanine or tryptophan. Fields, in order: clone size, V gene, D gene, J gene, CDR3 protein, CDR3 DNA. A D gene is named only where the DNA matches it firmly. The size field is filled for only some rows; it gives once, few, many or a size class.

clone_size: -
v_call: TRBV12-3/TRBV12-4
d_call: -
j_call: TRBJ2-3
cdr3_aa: CASRSGGDTQYF
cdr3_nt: TGTGCCAGCAGGTCAGGGGGGGATACGCAGTATTTT

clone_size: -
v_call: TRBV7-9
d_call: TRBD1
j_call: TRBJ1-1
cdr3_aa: CASSLVFRTGGKSDTEAFF
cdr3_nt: TGTGCCAGCAGCTTAGTCTTTCGGACAGGGGGCAAGTCGGACACTGAAGCTTTCTTT

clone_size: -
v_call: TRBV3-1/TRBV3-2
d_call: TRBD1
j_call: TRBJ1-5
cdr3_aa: CARTTGGVNQPQHF
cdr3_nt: TGTGCCAGGACGACAGGGGGTGTCAATCAGCCCCAGCATTTT

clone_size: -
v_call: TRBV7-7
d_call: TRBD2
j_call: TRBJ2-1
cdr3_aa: CASSLGTSDYNEQFF
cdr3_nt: TGTGCCAGCAGCTTAGGTACTAGCGACTACAATGAGCAGTTCTTC

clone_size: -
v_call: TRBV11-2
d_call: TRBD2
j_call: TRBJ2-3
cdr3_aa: CASSQTSGSDTQYF
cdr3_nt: TGTGCCAGCAGCCAGACTAGCGGGAGTGATACGCAGTATTTT

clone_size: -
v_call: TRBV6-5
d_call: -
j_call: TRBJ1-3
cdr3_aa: CASSPSDSSGNTIYF
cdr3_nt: TGTGCCAGCAGTCCCTCGGACAGCTCTGGAAACACCATATATTTT

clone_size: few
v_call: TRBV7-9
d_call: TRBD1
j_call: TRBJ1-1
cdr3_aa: CASRPKDRLGTEAFF
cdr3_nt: TGTGCCAGCAGACCTAAGGACAGGCTGGGGACTGAAGCTTTCTTT

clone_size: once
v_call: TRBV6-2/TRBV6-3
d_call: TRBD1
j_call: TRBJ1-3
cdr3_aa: CASSSQDREGNTIYF
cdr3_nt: TGTGCCAGCAGTTCCCAGGACAGGGAAGGAAACACCATATATTTT

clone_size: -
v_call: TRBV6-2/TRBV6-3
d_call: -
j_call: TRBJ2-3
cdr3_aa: CASSYSNRARSSPDTQYF
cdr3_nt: TGTGCCAGCAGTTACTCGAATCGGGCTAGGTCAAGCCCAGATACGCAGTATTTT

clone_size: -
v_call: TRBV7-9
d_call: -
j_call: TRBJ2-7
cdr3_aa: CASSLEFTGTSRYEQYF
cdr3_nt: TGTGCCAGCAGCTTAGAGTTCACAGGCACTTCTAGGTACGAGCAGTACTTC

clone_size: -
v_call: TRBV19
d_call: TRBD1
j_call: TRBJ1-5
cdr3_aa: CASRADTGGYQPQHF
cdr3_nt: TGTGCCAGTAGAGCCGACACAGGGGGCTATCAGCCCCAGCATTTT

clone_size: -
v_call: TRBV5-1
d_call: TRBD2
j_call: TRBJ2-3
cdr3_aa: CASSTSSGVSTDTQYF
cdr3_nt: TGCGCCAGCAGCACATCTAGCGGAGTTAGCACAGATACGCAGTATTTT

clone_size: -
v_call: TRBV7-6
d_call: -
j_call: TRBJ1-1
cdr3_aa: CASSSLGDRETEAFF
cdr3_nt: TGTGCCAGCAGCTCCCTGGGGGATAGAGAAACTGAAGCTTTCTTT

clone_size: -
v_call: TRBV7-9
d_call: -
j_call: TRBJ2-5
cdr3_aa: CASSLAGALQETQYF
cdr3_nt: TGTGCCAGCAGCTTAGCGGGGGCTTTACAAGAGACCCAGTACTTC

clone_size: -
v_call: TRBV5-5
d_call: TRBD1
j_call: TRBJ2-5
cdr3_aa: CASSLGQGAGGVQETQYF
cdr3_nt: TGTGCCAGCAGCTTAGGACAGGGGGCGGGCGGGGTTCAAGAGACCCAGTACTTC

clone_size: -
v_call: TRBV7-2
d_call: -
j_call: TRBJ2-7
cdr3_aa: CASSLVLGEQYF
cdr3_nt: TGTGCCAGCAGCTTAGTACTAGGCGAGCAGTACTTC

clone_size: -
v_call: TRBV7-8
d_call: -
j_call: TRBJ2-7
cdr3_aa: CASSLGGTQDEQYF
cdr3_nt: TGTGCCAGCAGCTTGGGCGGAACCCAGGACGAGCAGTACTTC